The 16 T cell receptor beta chains listed next were all sequenced from one sample in a study of T cells in Graves' hyperthyroidism and ophthalmopathy. The CDR3 regions of TCR beta were amplified from RNA transcripts. The TCR CDR3 was amplified in a first-round RT-PCR using the HTBI primer set. MiXCR, applied by TCRdb to the multiplex PCR reads, yields one record per CDR3 protein. The sample has 250,000 to 300,000 distinct CDR3 sequences; around a fifth are singletons. Specimen: blood. These receptor sequences come from a man aged 50 to 60 with Graves' ophthalmopathy.

This clonotype was recorded at least ten times. The chain is built from TRBV20-1 and TRBJ2-7; maybe TRBD2 (5 bases). Germline-derived CDR1 and CDR2 are DFQATT and SNEGSKA (reference sequence). Deletions cut 5 bases from V and 4 bases from J, with 9 bases between. This CDR3 has 11 residues. The CDR3 DNA reads as TGCAGTGCTCTAGGCGGGTACGAGCAGTACTTC. Its translation: CSALGGYEQYF.

This clonotype was picked up a small number of times. CDR3 sequence reads: CASSPGFGNTIYF. The CDR3, as DNA: TGTGCCAGCAGCCCAGGGTTTGGAAACACCATATATTTT. The chain links TRBV3-1 to TRBJ1-3; a weak D match, TRBD1 (5 bases). CDR1 is LGHDT and CDR2 is YNNKEL in the germline V gene (reference sequence). The CDR3 consists of 13 residues. V was clipped by 4 bases and J by 3 bases, with 7 bases between them.

The chain combines TRBV6-1 with TRBJ2-2; D is unresolved. Germline loops: CDR1 MNHNS, CDR2 SASEGT. Between the trimmed V and J ends, which lost 6 bases and 4 bases, there was a span of 9 bases. The CDR3 is 13 amino acids. The DNA for the CDR3 is TGTGCCAGCAGGGACCCGGGCACCGGGGAGCTGTTTTTT. Protein product: CASRDPGTGELFF.

This clonotype was detected only a few times. This chain uses TRBV12-3 or TRBV12-4 with TRBJ2-3; the match to TRBD2 covers 7 bases. This CDR3 spans 14 amino acids. V was clipped by 8 bases and J by 5 bases; unmatched bases: 10. The CDR3 protein is CASGQDIAGDTQYF. The DNA of the CDR3 is TGTGCCAGCGGACAAGATATAGCGGGAGATACGCAGTATTTT.

This clonotype was counted ten times or more. The CDR3 region has the DNA TGTGCCAGCAGGAAGGGAGACCCACGCCATCAGCCCCAGCATTTT. This codes for CASRKGDPRHQPQHF. The rearrangement joins TRBV2 to TRBJ1-5, with no clear D. Germline CDR1 SNHLY, CDR2 FYNNEI. V lost 6 bases and J lost 5, with 17 bases in between. The CDR3 length is 15 residues.

This clonotype has only a few counts. The V and J genes are TRBV20-1 and TRBJ2-2; D is possibly TRBD1 (5 bases). Trimming removed 6 bases from V and 7 bases from J, with 21 bases in between. The germline CDR1 and CDR2 sequences are DFQATT and SNEGSKA (reference sequence). CDR3 length: 15 amino acids. CDR3: CSAPWGQGRIGELFF. The CDR3 DNA is TGCAGTGCGCCGTGGGGCCAGGGTCGGATCGGGGAGCTGTTTTTT.

This clonotype occurred many times. This chain joins TRBV20-1 and TRBJ2-7; D not resolved. The CDR3 extends over 12 amino acids. CDR1 DFQATT and CDR2 SNEGSKA come from the germline V gene (reference sequence). This CDR3 reads CSPPLTADEQYF. The CDR3 region has the DNA TGCAGCCCTCCCCTGACGGCCGACGAGCAGTACTTC.

In this sample, this clonotype turned up many times. The chain links TRBV20-1 to TRBJ1-5; tentative D call: TRBD1 (5 bases). Trimming left V 1 base short and J 0 bases short, with 7 bases between. Germline values: CDR1 DFQATT, CDR2 SNEGSKA (reference sequence). This CDR3 comprises 14 residues. In DNA, the CDR3 is TGCAGTGCTAGAGGGGACTATAGCAATCAGCCCCAGCATTTT. This sequence encodes CSARGDYSNQPQHF.

This clonotype was seen many times. This chain joins TRBV7-8 and TRBJ1-5; tentative D call: TRBD1 (6 bases). Germline V gene data show CDR1 as SGHVS and CDR2 as FQNEAQ. The ends were cut back, 5 bases at V and 6 bases at J, with 11 bases in the middle. The CDR3 is 13 residues long. The CDR3 DNA follows: TGTGCCAGCAGCGAAGGGGGGCCTCAGCCCCAGCATTTT. This codes for CASSEGGPQPQHF.

This clonotype was seen repeatedly, ten times or more. The chain recombines TRBV18 with TRBJ2-1; 11 bases are a match to TRBD2. The V segment lost 2 bases and the J segment 6 bases; nucleotides outside the gene matches: 3. CDR3 length: 15 amino acids. Germline-derived CDR1 and CDR2 are KGHSH and LQKENI. CDR3 coding DNA: TGTGCCAGCTCACCAACTAGCGGGAGACTCAATGAGCAGTTCTTC. It yields the protein CASSPTSGRLNEQFF.

This clonotype was observed a few times. The chain employs TRBV25-1 and TRBJ2-5; TRBD1 agrees at 10 bases. The V segment lost 2 bases and the J segment 5 bases; nucleotides outside the gene matches: 17. The CDR3 totals 19 residues. Germline V lookup: CDR1 MGHDK, CDR2 SYGVNS. CDR3 in amino acids: CASSETRHRTGGLGETQYF. The CDR3 DNA follows: TGTGCCAGCAGTGAAACTCGGCATAGGACAGGGGGTCTTGGGGAGACCCAGTACTTC. Full variable domain (outside the CDR3, taken from reference TRBV25-1 and TRBJ2-5): EADIYQTPRYLVIGTGKKITLECSQTMGHDKMYWYQQDPGMELHLIHYSYGVNSTEKGDLSSESTVSRIRTEHFPLTLESARPSHTSQYLCASSETRHRTGGLGETQYFGPGTRLLVL.

This clonotype was observed at least ten times. This CDR3 reads CASSLTAQNTEAFF. In DNA form, the CDR3 reads TGCGCCAGCAGCCTTACAGCCCAGAACACTGAAGCTTTCTTT. V is TRBV5-1 and J is TRBJ1-1; D unclear. This CDR3 contains 14 residues. Germline V lookup: CDR1 SGHRS, CDR2 YFSETQ. Trimming took off 4 bases at V and 1 base at J, with 11 bases between the two ends.

This clonotype was detected many times. V and J are TRBV20-1 and TRBJ2-3; either TRBD1 or TRBD2 may supply D (6 bases each). Trimming stripped 6 bases from V and 2 bases from J, with 15 bases between. Germline V gene sequence: CDR1 DFQATT, CDR2 SNEGSKA (reference sequence). The CDR3 totals 14 residues. CDR3 region: CSAGGGGLTDTQYF. CDR3 sequence (DNA): TGCAGTGCGGGAGGAGGGGGTCTCACAGATACGCAGTATTTT.

This clonotype occurred a few times. The chain is built from TRBV7-9 and TRBJ1-2, with 8 bases aligning to TRBD1. In germline, CDR1 is SEHNR, CDR2 FQNEAQ (reference sequence). This CDR3 contains 17 residues. With V trimmed by 5 bases and J by 3 bases, 14 bases remained unmatched. The CDR3, as DNA: TGTGCCAGCAGCCGGACCTTGGGGCAGGGGGCCCACTATGGCTACACCTTC. This gives the protein CASSRTLGQGAHYGYTF.

In its sample, this clonotype was seen many times. The chain combines TRBV28 with TRBJ2-1, with no clear D. Germline V gene sequence: CDR1 MDHEN, CDR2 SYDVKM. The CDR3 length is 14 residues. Between the trimmed V and J ends, which lost 6 bases and 3 bases, there was a span of 12 bases. CDR3 in amino acids: CASRLRIGYNEQFF. Here the CDR3 DNA reads TGTGCCAGCAGGTTGCGAATTGGCTACAATGAGCAGTTCTTC.

This clonotype was detected only a few times. The chain is built from TRBV28 and TRBJ1-4; D is perhaps TRBD1 (5 bases). Germline loops: CDR1 MDHEN, CDR2 SYDVKM. CDR3 length: 13 residues. Trimming left V 5 bases short and J 8 bases short, with 12 bases between. CDR3 DNA sequence: TGTGCCAGCAGTCCCGGGGGTGGAGAAAAACTGTTTTTT. As protein: CASSPGGGEKLFF.